The rows below give T cell receptor beta chains drawn from one sample of a study of T cells in Graves' hyperthyroidism and ophthalmopathy. TCRdb re-derived calls from the multiplex PCR reads in MiXCR, one entry per CDR3 protein. The sample lists about 720,000 distinct CDR3 sequences, over 15% occurring once. The sequenced sample was blood. Source of these receptors: a man aged 18 to 30 with Graves' hyperthyroidism. Both conserved end residues are part of each CDR3. Each record gives: V gene, CDR3 length, clone size, D gene, J gene, CDR3 protein, CDR3 DNA. A D gene is named only where the DNA matches it firmly. Some rows mark clone size as missing; the rest say once, few, many or name a class of expanded clone.

TRBV19	17	NA	TRBD2	TRBJ2-5	CASTSSWTSGSRETQYF	TGTGCCAGTACCTCAAGCTGGACTAGCGGGAGTCGGGAGACCCAGTACTTC
TRBV6-5	15	few	NA	TRBJ2-3	CASSSGDRSTDTQYF	TGTGCCAGCAGTTCGGGAGACCGGAGCACAGATACGCAGTATTTT
TRBV28	13	few	NA	TRBJ2-1	CRGGRSSYNEQFF	TGTAGGGGAGGCAGGAGCTCCTACAATGAGCAGTTCTTC
TRBV6-1	15	NA	NA	TRBJ1-2	CASSPSFGGRDGYTF	TGTGCCAGCAGCCCATCCTTCGGGGGAAGGGATGGCTACACCTTC
TRBV3-1	17	few	TRBD2	TRBJ2-7	CASSRRLAGETLYEQYF	TGTGCCAGCAGCCGCCGACTAGCGGGAGAAACTCTTTACGAGCAGTACTTC
TRBV7-2	13	NA	NA	TRBJ2-7	CASSPLRGYEQYF	TGTGCCAGCAGCCCTTTACGGGGGTACGAGCAGTACTTC
TRBV19	15	NA	NA	TRBJ2-7	CASSTPLRSRDEQYF	TGTGCCAGTAGCACCCCCCTCAGGAGCAGGGACGAGCAGTACTTC
TRBV14	13	few	NA	TRBJ2-1	CASSQGSGIEQFF	TGTGCCAGCAGCCAAGGTTCGGGTATTGAGCAGTTCTTC
TRBV20-1	13	many	TRBD1	TRBJ2-7	CSAPGTGAYEQYF	TGCAGTGCCCCCGGGACAGGGGCCTACGAGCAGTACTTC
TRBV7-9	16	NA	NA	TRBJ1-3	CASSLGYRPSGNTIYF	TGTGCCAGCAGCTTAGGATACCGACCGAGTGGAAACACCATATATTTT
TRBV30	14	many	TRBD1	TRBJ2-1	CAWRVRGIYNEQFF	TGTGCCTGGAGAGTCAGGGGGATCTACAATGAGCAGTTCTTC
TRBV9	15	NA	NA	TRBJ1-1	CASSAPGGRNTEAFF	TGTGCCAGCAGCGCCCCTGGGGGGAGGAACACTGAAGCTTTCTTT
TRBV24-1	15	few	TRBD2	TRBJ2-1	CATSRTSGIYNEQFF	TGTGCCACCAGCCGGACTAGCGGGATTTACAATGAGCAGTTCTTC
TRBV4-1	15	NA	NA	TRBJ2-7	CASSPKLGGLYEQYF	TGCGCCAGCAGCCCCAAACTGGGGGGGCTCTACGAGCAGTACTTC
TRBV7-9	16	once	TRBD1	TRBJ1-5	CASSLGAGGANQPQHF	TGTGCCAGCAGCTTAGGGGCAGGGGGCGCCAATCAGCCCCAGCATTTT
TRBV27	14	NA	TRBD2	TRBJ2-5	CASSPGLAGEAQYF	TGTGCCAGCAGTCCGGGACTAGCGGGAGAGGCCCAGTACTTC
TRBV25-1	17	NA	TRBD2	TRBJ2-3	CASGNSILAGPTDTQYF	TGTGCCAGCGGGAACTCCATTCTAGCGGGACCCACAGATACGCAGTATTTT
TRBV11-3	14	many	NA	TRBJ1-4	CASSLGGVDEKLFF	TGTGCCAGCAGCTTAGGCGGCGTTGATGAAAAACTGTTTTTT
TRBV24-1	10	many	NA	TRBJ2-7	CATGYYEQYF	TGTGCCACTGGCTACTACGAGCAGTACTTC
TRBV24-1	12	many	NA	TRBJ1-2	CATSDPDTGYTF	TGTGCCACCAGTGACCCCGACACTGGCTACACCTTC
TRBV28	13	NA	TRBD2	TRBJ2-5	CASSLLAGGPQYF	TGTGCCAGCAGTTTGCTAGCGGGAGGGCCCCAGTACTTC
TRBV3-1	15	few	TRBD1	TRBJ2-5	CASSQNRGDEETQYF	TGTGCCAGCAGCCAAAACAGGGGGGATGAGGAGACCCAGTACTTC
TRBV3-1	18	few	TRBD2	TRBJ2-1	CASSQMGSREGIYNEQFF	TGTGCCAGCAGCCAAATGGGGTCGAGGGAGGGTATATACAATGAGCAGTTCTTC
TRBV12-3/TRBV12-4	13	many	NA	TRBJ2-1	CASTRGRGNEQFF	TGTGCCAGCACCCGTGGCCGGGGCAATGAGCAGTTCTTC
TRBV20-1	14	many	TRBD2	TRBJ2-3	CSAPGRAGGDTQYF	TGCAGTGCTCCGGGGCGAGCGGGAGGAGATACGCAGTATTTT
TRBV11-2	19	many	TRBD1	TRBJ2-3	CASSSRDRDRGFRTDTQYF	TGTGCCAGCAGCTCTCGGGATCGGGACAGGGGATTTCGCACAGATACGCAGTATTTT
TRBV3-1	16	many	TRBD2	TRBJ2-1	CASSSWTSGNLGEQFF	TGTGCCAGCAGCTCCTGGACTAGCGGGAATTTGGGTGAGCAGTTCTTC
TRBV24-1	13	NA	NA	TRBJ2-5	CATSESVQETQYF	TGTGCCACCAGTGAATCGGTCCAAGAGACCCAGTACTTC
TRBV7-2	17	few	TRBD1	TRBJ2-7	CASRKEGQGGLIYEQYF	TGTGCCAGCAGGAAAGAGGGACAGGGGGGTTTGATCTACGAGCAGTACTTC
TRBV6-2/TRBV6-3	13	NA	NA	TRBJ1-6	CASSQDRDSPLHF	TGTGCCAGCAGCCAAGATCGTGACTCACCCCTCCACTTT
TRBV13	14	many	NA	TRBJ1-1	CASSPTRLGALAFF	TGTGCCAGCAGCCCCACGAGGCTGGGGGCCCTAGCTTTCTTT
TRBV30	14	many	TRBD1	TRBJ2-3	CAWSGGTGADTQYF	TGTGCCTGGAGTGGCGGGACAGGGGCAGATACGCAGTATTTT
TRBV28	14	many	NA	TRBJ2-7	CASSLVTATGEQYF	TGTGCCAGCAGTTTAGTGACAGCTACGGGTGAGCAGTACTTC
TRBV12-3/TRBV12-4	14	many	NA	TRBJ1-2	CASSLWSTEGLYTF	TGTGCCAGCAGTTTATGGTCTACAGAGGGCCTGTACACCTTC
TRBV6-2/TRBV6-3	17	many	NA	TRBJ2-7	CASSESPAFLISYEQYF	TGTGCCAGCAGTGAGAGCCCAGCCTTCCTCATTTCCTACGAGCAGTACTTC
TRBV5-6	17	few	NA	TRBJ2-7	CASSLVGRASGTYEQYF	TGTGCCAGCAGCTTGGTTGGCAGGGCCAGCGGAACCTACGAGCAGTACTTC
TRBV20-1	16	NA	TRBD2	TRBJ2-3	CGASPGTSGSTDTQYF	TGCGGTGCTAGCCCAGGGACTAGTGGGAGCACAGATACGCAGTATTTT
TRBV7-8	18	NA	TRBD2	TRBJ2-5	CASSLGGLAGGEQETQYF	TGTGCCAGCAGCCTAGGGGGACTAGCGGGAGGGGAACAAGAGACCCAGTACTTC
TRBV20-1	15	NA	TRBD1	TRBJ1-1	CSAPGLTGSNTEAFF	TGCAGTGCTCCGGGACTGACAGGGTCGAACACTGAAGCTTTCTTT
TRBV12-3/TRBV12-4	14	NA	TRBD2	TRBJ2-3	CASSFLAETDTQYF	TGTGCCAGCAGTTTCCTAGCGGAGACAGATACGCAGTATTTT
TRBV29-1	13	few	NA	TRBJ2-5	CSVVDRKQETQYF	TGCAGCGTTGTGGACAGAAAACAAGAGACCCAGTACTTC
TRBV5-5	15	many	TRBD2	TRBJ2-1	CASSGTSLISNEQFF	TGTGCCAGCAGCGGGACTAGCCTGATATCCAATGAGCAGTTCTTC
TRBV2	14	many	NA	TRBJ2-5	CASSDRTPQETQYF	TGTGCCAGCAGTGATCGAACTCCTCAAGAGACCCAGTACTTC
TRBV2	13	NA	NA	TRBJ1-5	CASRTASNQPQHF	TGTGCCAGCAGAACAGCGAGCAATCAGCCCCAGCATTTT
TRBV28	14	NA	NA	TRBJ2-2	CASSSGSVTGELFF	TGTGCCAGCAGCAGTGGGAGTGTGACCGGGGAGCTGTTTTTT
TRBV20-1	16	NA	TRBD1	TRBJ1-4	CSARDNRDRRNEKLFF	TGCAGTGCTAGAGACAACCGGGACAGGAGGAATGAAAAACTGTTTTTT
TRBV6-1	15	NA	TRBD2	TRBJ2-5	CASSSTGGSSETQYF	TGTGCCAGCAGCTCTACGGGGGGGAGTTCAGAGACCCAGTACTTC
TRBV28	14	many	NA	TRBJ1-1	CASSLLGASTEAFF	TGTGCCAGCAGTTTACTGGGAGCGTCCACTGAAGCTTTCTTT
TRBV7-9	15	NA	NA	TRBJ1-1	CASSLAPGLATEAFF	TGTGCCAGCAGCTTAGCCCCAGGGTTGGCCACTGAAGCTTTCTTT
TRBV24-1	15	few	NA	TRBJ2-1	CATSVWGAGYNEQFF	TGTGCCACCAGTGTGTGGGGGGCGGGCTACAATGAGCAGTTCTTC
TRBV14	12	NA	NA	TRBJ2-1	CASSQGPGEQFF	TGTGCCAGCAGCCAAGGGCCAGGGGAGCAGTTCTTC
TRBV11-2	15	many	TRBD1	TRBJ1-2	CASSLDRLTGDGYTF	TGTGCCAGCAGCTTAGACCGACTGACAGGGGATGGCTACACCTTC
TRBV7-3	15	many	NA	TRBJ2-5	CASSSQPGPQETQYF	TGTGCCAGCAGCTCCCAACCTGGACCCCAAGAGACCCAGTACTTC
TRBV10-3	17	NA	NA	TRBJ2-2	CAISESTMAVVTGELFF	TGTGCCATCAGTGAGTCGACTATGGCCGTGGTCACCGGGGAGCTGTTTTTT
TRBV7-2	15	NA	TRBD1	TRBJ1-6	CASSHTGAGFSPLHF	TGTGCCAGCAGCCACACAGGGGCGGGATTTTCACCCCTCCACTTT
TRBV7-3	17	few	TRBD2	TRBJ2-1	CASSLAGREGLRREQFF	TGTGCCAGCAGCCTTGCTGGGCGGGAGGGCCTACGGCGTGAGCAGTTCTTC
TRBV7-8	16	many	TRBD2	TRBJ2-3	CASSLVRLAGADTQYF	TGTGCCAGCAGCTTAGTTAGACTAGCGGGCGCAGATACGCAGTATTTT
TRBV6-1	13	few	TRBD1	TRBJ1-2	CASSKTGSEGYTF	TGTGCCAGCAGTAAGACAGGGTCGGAAGGCTACACCTTC